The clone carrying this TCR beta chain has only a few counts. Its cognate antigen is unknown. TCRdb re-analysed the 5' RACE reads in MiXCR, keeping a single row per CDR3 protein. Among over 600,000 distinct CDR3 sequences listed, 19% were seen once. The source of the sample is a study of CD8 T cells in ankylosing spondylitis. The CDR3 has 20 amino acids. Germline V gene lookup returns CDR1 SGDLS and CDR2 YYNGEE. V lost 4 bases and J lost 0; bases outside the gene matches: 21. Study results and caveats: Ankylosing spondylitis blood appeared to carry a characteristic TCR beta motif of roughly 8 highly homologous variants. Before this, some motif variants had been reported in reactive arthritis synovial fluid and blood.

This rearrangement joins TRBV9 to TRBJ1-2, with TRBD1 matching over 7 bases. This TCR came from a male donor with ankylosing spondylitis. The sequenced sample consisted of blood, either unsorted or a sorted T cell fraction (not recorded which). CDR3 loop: CASSLLPGTEPGTANYGYTF. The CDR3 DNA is TGTGCCAGCAGCCTCCTCCCCGGGACAGAGCCGGGAACGGCTAACTATGGCTACACCTTC.